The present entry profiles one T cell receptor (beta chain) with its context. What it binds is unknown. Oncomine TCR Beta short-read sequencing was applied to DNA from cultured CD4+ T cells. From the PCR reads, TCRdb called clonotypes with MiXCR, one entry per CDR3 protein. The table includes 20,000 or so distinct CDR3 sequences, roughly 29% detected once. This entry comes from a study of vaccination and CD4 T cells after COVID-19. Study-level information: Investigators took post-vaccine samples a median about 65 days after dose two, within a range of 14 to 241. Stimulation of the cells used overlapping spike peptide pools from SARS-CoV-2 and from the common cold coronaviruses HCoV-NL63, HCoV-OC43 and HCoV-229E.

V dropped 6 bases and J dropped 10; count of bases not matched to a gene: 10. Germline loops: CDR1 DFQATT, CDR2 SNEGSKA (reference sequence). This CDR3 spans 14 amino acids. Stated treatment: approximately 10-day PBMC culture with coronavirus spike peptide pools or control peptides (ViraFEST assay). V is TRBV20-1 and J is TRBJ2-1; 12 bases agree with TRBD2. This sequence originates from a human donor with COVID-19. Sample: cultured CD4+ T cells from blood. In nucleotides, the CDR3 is TGCAGTGCGCCGCTAGCGGGGGGGTTTGAGGAGCAGTTCTTC. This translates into CSAPLAGGFEEQFF.